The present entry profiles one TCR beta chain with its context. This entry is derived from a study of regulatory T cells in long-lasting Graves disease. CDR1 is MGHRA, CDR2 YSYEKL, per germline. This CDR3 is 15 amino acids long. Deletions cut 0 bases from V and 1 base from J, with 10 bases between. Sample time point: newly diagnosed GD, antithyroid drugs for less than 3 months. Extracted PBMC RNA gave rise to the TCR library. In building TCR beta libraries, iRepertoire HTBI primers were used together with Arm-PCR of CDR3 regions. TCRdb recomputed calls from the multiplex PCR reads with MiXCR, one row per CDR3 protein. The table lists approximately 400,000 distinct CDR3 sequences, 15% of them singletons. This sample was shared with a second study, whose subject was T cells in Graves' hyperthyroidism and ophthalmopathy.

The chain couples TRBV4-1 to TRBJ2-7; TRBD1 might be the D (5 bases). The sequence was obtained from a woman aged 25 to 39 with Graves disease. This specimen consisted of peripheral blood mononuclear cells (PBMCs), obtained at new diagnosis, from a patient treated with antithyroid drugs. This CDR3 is CASSQDLGRSYEQYF. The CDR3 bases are TGCGCCAGCAGCCAAGATTTGGGGCGGTCCTACGAGCAGTACTTC.